The 30 T cell receptor beta chains in this list originate from one sample, sequenced in a study of cytomegalovirus exposure and HLA in healthy donors. The study ran its PCR with 60 Vbeta and 13 Jbeta primers. Libraries were prepared by immunoSEQ multiplex PCR; TCRdb keeps only in-frame clonotypes and omits some of them. The table has fewer than 250,000 clones, about 80% seen once. The specimen sequenced was PBMCs. These receptors all stem from a woman in her thirties or forties in good health and CMV-seronegative.

The sample holds a few counts of this clone. The J gene is TRBJ2-7, the V gene TRBV29-1; 11 nucleotides match TRBD1. Germline CDR1 SQVTM, CDR2 ANQGSEA. V gave up 7 bases and J gave up 5 bases; unmatched junction bases: 4. The CDR3 loop spans 12 amino acids. The chain's CDR3 is CSARTGGDEQYV. DNA of the CDR3: TGCAGCGCCCGGACAGGGGGCGACGAGCAGTACGTC.

CDR3 in DNA: TGTGCCAGCTCACGCAGGGAAACCTACAATGAGCAGTTCTTC. This translates into CASSRRETYNEQFF. The genes are TRBV18 and TRBJ2-1, with D possibly matching TRBD1 (5 bases). The germline V gene has CDR1 KGHSH and CDR2 LQKENI. With 4 bases removed from V and 2 bases from J, the gap between germline ends came to 9 bases. This CDR3 spans 14 amino acids.

The V and J genes are TRBV21-1 and TRBJ2-7; the table's D call, TRBD1, was not checked against the DNA. TRBV21-1 is termed a pseudogene. This CDR3 comprises 15 residues. The CDR3 region has the DNA TGTGCCAGCAGCAATAAGGGGCTCTCCTTCTACGAGCAGTACTTC. This codes for CASSNKGLSFYEQYF.

This chain uses TRBV5-4 with TRBJ1-1, with D perhaps matching TRBD1 (6 bases). Trimming pared 2 bases from V and 4 bases from J, leaving 9 bases between. The germline V gene encodes CDR1 SGHNT and CDR2 YYREEE (reference sequence). The CDR3 has 13 amino acids. The CDR3 DNA reads TGTGCCAGCAGCTTATACAGGGTCACTGAAGCTTTCTTT. Translation: CASSLYRVTEAFF.

V is TRBV28 and J is TRBJ2-7; D might be TRBD2 (6 bases). The CDR3 length is 14 residues. Germline CDR1 and CDR2: MDHEN and SYDVKM. V lost 7 bases and J 3 bases, leaving 16 bases between the germline ends. CDR3: CASTPPGVSYEQYF. As DNA, the CDR3 is TGTGCCAGCACCCCCCCGGGGGTAAGCTACGAGCAGTACTTC.

This chain connects TRBV6-1 to TRBJ2-1; no definite D call. Trimming stripped 5 bases from V and 0 bases from J, with 8 bases between. CDR1 MNHNS and CDR2 SASEGT come from the germline V gene. The CDR3 has 14 amino acids. The CDR3 is CASSTASSYNEQFF. The CDR3 coding sequence is TGTGCCAGCAGTACTGCAAGCTCCTACAATGAGCAGTTCTTC.

This chain connects TRBV15 to TRBJ2-1; no clear D. This CDR3 is built from 14 residues. Germline V gene sequence: CDR1 LNHNV, CDR2 YYDKDF (reference sequence). V gave up 0 bases and J gave up 2 bases, with 5 bases separating them. CDR3 nucleotides: TGTGCCACCAGCAGAGATGAGACCTACAATGAGCAGTTCTTC. Protein: CATSRDETYNEQFF. Complete variable domain (other parts from reference TRBV15 and TRBJ2-1): DAMVIQNPRYQVTQFGKPVTLSCSQTLNHNVMYWYQQKSSQAPKLLFHYYDKDFNNEADTPDNFQSRRPNTSFCFLDIRSPGLGDTAMYLCATSRDETYNEQFFGPGTRLTVL.

CDR3 sequence reads: CASSPLSLNYGYTF. Written as DNA, the CDR3 is TGTGCCAGCAGTCCCCTATCCCTTAACTATGGCTACACCTTC. V gene TRBV27 combines with J gene TRBJ1-2; no reliable D call. CDR1 is MNHEY, CDR2 SMNVEV, per germline (reference sequence). The CDR3 runs 14 residues. V was trimmed by 5 bases and J by 1 base, leaving 11 bases between them.

J is TRBJ2-7 and V is TRBV14; weak D call: TRBD1 (6 bases). The CDR3 extends over 16 amino acids. V was trimmed by 1 base and J by 1 base, leaving 14 bases between them. Germline CDR1 SGHDN, CDR2 FVKESK. This CDR3 reads CASSQVRSQGSYEQYF. The CDR3 bases are TGTGCCAGCAGCCAAGTTCGTAGCCAGGGGTCCTACGAGCAGTACTTC.

The chain carries TRBV7-9 and TRBJ1-5; maybe TRBD1 (5 bases). V was pared by 1 base and J by 3 bases, with 7 bases between. The CDR3 contains 14 residues. Per the germline V gene, CDR1 is SEHNR and CDR2 is FQNEAQ (reference sequence). The CDR3 region is CASSLGGANQPQHF. CDR3 nucleotide sequence: TGTGCCAGCAGCTTAGGGGGCGCCAATCAGCCCCAGCATTTT.

The chain recombines TRBV12-5 with TRBJ2-6; D uncertain. CDR3 length: 15 residues. CDR1 and CDR2 from the germline V gene are LGHNT and FRNRAP. V lost 5 bases and J lost 0, with 8 bases in between. This CDR3 reads CASGPPGSGANVLTF. The CDR3 coding sequence is TGTGCTAGTGGTCCCCCGGGCTCTGGGGCCAACGTCCTGACTTTC.

V usage is TRBV19 and J usage is TRBJ2-1; maybe TRBD2 (7 bases). CDR3 length: 15 amino acids. Germline CDR1 and CDR2: LNHDA and SQIVND (reference sequence). Trimming pared 6 bases from V and 6 bases from J, leaving 18 bases between. The CDR3 protein is CASRRGREVSNEQFF. The CDR3 DNA reads TGTGCCAGTAGAAGGGGGAGGGAGGTTAGCAATGAGCAGTTCTTC.

The chain employs TRBV4-1 and TRBJ1-1, with a tentative D call TRBD1 (5 bases). Deletions cut 5 bases from V and 2 bases from J, with 12 bases between. The CDR3 has 14 amino acids. Per germline, CDR1 MGHRA and CDR2 YSYEKL. The CDR3 DNA reads as TGCGCCAGCAGCAGAGAGGACATTAACACTGAAGCTTTCTTT. It yields the protein CASSREDINTEAFF.

This rearrangement joins TRBV11-3 to TRBJ2-7, with D tentatively TRBD2 (6 bases). This CDR3 has 12 amino acids. The V gene lost 8 bases and the J gene lost 6 bases, with 14 bases spanning the gap. The germline V gene has CDR1 SGHNT and CDR2 YENEEA. The CDR3 DNA follows: TGTGCCAGCCCTCTGTGCGGGACCGAGCAGTACGTC. It codes for CASPLCGTEQYV.

The CDR3 DNA reads TGTGCCAGTAGTACCCCCAGGATATTGAACACCGGGGAGCTGTTTTTT. As protein: CASSTPRILNTGELFF. The chain couples TRBV19 to TRBJ2-2; no clear D. Germline CDR1 is LNHDA and CDR2 is SQIVND (reference sequence). The CDR3 has 16 amino acids. Trimming left V 4 bases short and J 1 base short, with 13 bases between. The full variable domain, rest sourced from reference TRBV19 and TRBJ2-2, is DGGITQSPKYLFRKEGQNVTLSCEQNLNHDAMYWYRQDPGQGLRLIYYSQIVNDFQKGDIAEGYSVSREKKESFPLTVTSAQKNPTAFYLCASSTPRILNTGELFFGEGSRLTVL.

The chain has TRBV9 and TRBJ1-4; 8 bases line up with TRBD1. Per germline, CDR1 SGDLS and CDR2 YYNGEE. This CDR3 region has 16 residues. The V and J ends lost 3 bases and 1 base, in that order; junction bases with no gene match: 5. The CDR3 loop is CASSGLTGETNEKLFF. The CDR3 coding sequence is TGTGCCAGCAGCGGCTTGACAGGGGAAACTAATGAAAAACTGTTTTTT.

The chain is built from TRBV30 and TRBJ2-6; TRBD2 agrees at 10 bases. CDR1 is GTSNPN and CDR2 is SVGIG in the germline V gene (reference sequence). With 6 bases clipped from V and 0 bases from J, the junction kept 5 bases outside the gene matches. The CDR3 length is 16 residues. The CDR3 coding sequence is TGTGCCTGCTCAGCGGGAGGGGCCTCTGGGGCCAACGTCCTGACTTTC. Encoded protein: CACSAGGASGANVLTF.

This chain joins TRBV6-1 and TRBJ2-7; no clear D. The length of the CDR3 is 13 residues. In germline, CDR1 is MNHNS, CDR2 SASEGT. V was shortened by 4 bases and J by 7 bases, with 14 bases between the two germline ends. The chain's CDR3 is CASSGVALREQYV. CDR3 sequence (DNA): TGTGCCAGCAGTGGAGTAGCTTTACGGGAGCAGTACGTC.

This rearrangement joins TRBV18 to TRBJ2-2; D may be TRBD1 (6 bases). CDR1 KGHSH and CDR2 LQKENI come from the germline V gene. The CDR3 totals 14 residues. The V end was cut by 5 bases, the J end by 3 bases, with 10 bases between. This CDR3 is CASSWTVDTGELFF. The CDR3 DNA reads as TGTGCCAGCTCATGGACAGTGGACACCGGGGAGCTGTTTTTT.

The gene calls are TRBV7-3 and TRBJ2-1, with 9 bases lining up with TRBD1. V was clipped by 5 bases and J by 7 bases; unmatched bases: 6. This CDR3 is 14 amino acids long. Germline assignment: CDR1 SGHTA and CDR2 FQGTGA. In DNA form, the CDR3 reads TGTGCCAGCAGCCCCGGACAGGGGCTGAATGAGCAGTTCTTC. It is translated as CASSPGQGLNEQFF.

The chain has TRBV19 and TRBJ1-2; D may be TRBD1 (6 bases). With 7 bases removed from V and 2 bases from J, the gap between germline ends came to 20 bases. This CDR3 is 16 amino acids long. CDR1 and CDR2 from the germline V gene are LNHDA and SQIVND (reference sequence). For the CDR3, the DNA is TGTGCCAGTAACGGGAGGGTGGGGCAGGGGAACTATGGCTACACCTTC. It yields the protein CASNGRVGQGNYGYTF.

This clone was found a few times. The chain joins TRBV6-5 to TRBJ2-1; D possibly corresponds to TRBD2 (5 bases). The CDR3 runs 15 residues. Germline values: CDR1 MNHEY, CDR2 SVGAGI. The V gene lost 8 bases and the J gene lost 6 bases, with 20 bases spanning the gap. The CDR3 region has the DNA TGTGCCAGCGGCCCAGATAGGGAGTTCGGCAATGAGCAGTTCTTC. Translating it yields CASGPDREFGNEQFF.

The rearrangement joins TRBV5-1 to TRBJ1-1; the D gene is possibly TRBD1 (6 bases). CDR1 is SGHRS and CDR2 is YFSETQ in the germline V gene. V was clipped by 4 bases and J by 8 bases, with 9 bases between them. The CDR3 length is 11 residues. The DNA of the CDR3 is TGCGCCAGCAGCACCACAGGGGAAGCTTTCTTT. As protein: CASSTTGEAFF.

This clone was observed once. The chain employs TRBV7-9 and TRBJ1-4, with a possible D match to TRBD1 (6 bases). This CDR3 has 15 amino acids. Germline CDR1 SEHNR, CDR2 FQNEAQ (reference sequence). The ends were cut back, 4 bases at V and 8 bases at J, with 17 bases in the middle. CDR3 protein: CASSSQGGRGEKLFF. The CDR3 DNA follows: TGTGCCAGCAGCTCACAGGGCGGTAGAGGCGAAAAACTGTTTTTT.

This clone was picked up one time. The chain recombines TRBV6-1 with TRBJ1-3, with a weak D call TRBD1 (5 bases). This CDR3 region has 15 residues. The V gene's germline CDR1 is MNHNS and CDR2 SASEGT. Trimming shortened V by 1 base and J by 2 bases, and 9 bases separated the two germline ends. The CDR3 nucleotides are TGTGCCAGCAGTGAAGAGGGGAACCCTGGAAACACCATATATTTT. It encodes CASSEEGNPGNTIYF.

The chain couples TRBV4-2 to TRBJ2-3; 7 nucleotides match TRBD2. The J segment lost 5 bases and the V segment lost 2 bases, leaving 13 bases of the junction unmatched. CDR1 is LGHNA, CDR2 YNFKEQ, per germline. CDR3 length equals 17 residues. Written as DNA, the CDR3 is TGTGCCAGCAGCCAAATCGCCCGGGAGGCGGAGGGAGATACGCAGTATTTT. Its translation: CASSQIAREAEGDTQYF.

The sample holds one count of this clone. The chain uses TRBV23-1 and TRBJ2-2; 11 bases map to TRBD1. TRBV23-1 is known as an ORF, though its function is uncertain. The CDR3 is 17 residues long. After removal of 9 bases from V and 7 bases from J, the junction contained 16 bases not matched to a gene. The DNA for the CDR3 is TGCGCCAGGAATCGGACAGGGGGCTACGATGGTGACGGGGAGCTGTTTTTT. Amino acids: CARNRTGGYDGDGELFF.

Comments on this clone: Other DNA sequences of this sample code for an identical CDR3. The V and J genes are TRBV7-2 and TRBJ1-2; 8 bases are shared with TRBD1. The length of the CDR3 is 14 residues. CDR1 and CDR2 (germline): SGHTA, FQGNSA. After removal of 1 base from V and 2 bases from J, the junction contained 0 bases not matched to a gene. For the CDR3, the DNA is TGTGCCAGCAGCTTAGGACAGGGGAACTATGGCTACACCTTC. This codes for CASSLGQGNYGYTF.

In regard to this clone: This sample includes further DNA sequences coding for the same CDR3. This chain joins TRBV5-1 and TRBJ1-1; D not resolved. The V gene lost 0 bases and the J gene lost 1 base, with 7 bases spanning the gap. CDR1 and CDR2 (germline): SGHRS, YFSETQ. The CDR3 is 14 amino acids. The CDR3, as DNA: TGCGCCAGCAGCTTGGGCCGAGGGAACACTGAAGCTTTCTTT. The encoded protein is CASSLGRGNTEAFF.

The chain has TRBV7-2 and TRBJ1-1; D call uncertain. The CDR3 is 18 amino acids. From germline, CDR1 is SGHTA and CDR2 FQGNSA. Trimming left V 7 bases short and J 0 bases short, with 24 bases between. The CDR3 nucleotides read TGTGCCAGCAACCCCCGATGGGAATCAGGAGGGATGAACACTGAAGCTTTCTTT. Encoded protein: CASNPRWESGGMNTEAFF.